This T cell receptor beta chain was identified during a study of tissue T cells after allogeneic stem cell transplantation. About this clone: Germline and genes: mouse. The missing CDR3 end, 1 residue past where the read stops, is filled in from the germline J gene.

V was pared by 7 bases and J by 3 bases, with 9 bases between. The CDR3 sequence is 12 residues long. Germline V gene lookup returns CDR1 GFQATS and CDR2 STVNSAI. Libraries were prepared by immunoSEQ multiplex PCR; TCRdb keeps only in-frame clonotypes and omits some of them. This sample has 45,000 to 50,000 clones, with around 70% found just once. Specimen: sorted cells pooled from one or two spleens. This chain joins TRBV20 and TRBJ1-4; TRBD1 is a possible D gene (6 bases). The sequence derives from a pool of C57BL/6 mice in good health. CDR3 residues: CGVTGPNERLFF. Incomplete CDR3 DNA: TGTGGTGTTACAGGGCCCAACGAAAGATTATTT.